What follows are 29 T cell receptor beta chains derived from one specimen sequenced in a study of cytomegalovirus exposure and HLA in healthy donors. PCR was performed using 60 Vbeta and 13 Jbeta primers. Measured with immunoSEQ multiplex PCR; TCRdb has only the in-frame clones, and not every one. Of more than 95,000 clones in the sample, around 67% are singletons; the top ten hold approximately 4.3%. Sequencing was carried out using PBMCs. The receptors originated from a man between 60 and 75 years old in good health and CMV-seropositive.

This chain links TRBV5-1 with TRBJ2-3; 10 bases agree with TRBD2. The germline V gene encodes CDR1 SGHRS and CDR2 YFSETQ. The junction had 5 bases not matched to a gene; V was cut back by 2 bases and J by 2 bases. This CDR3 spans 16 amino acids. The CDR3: CASSFSGGALTDTQYF. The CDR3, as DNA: TGCGCCAGCAGCTTCAGCGGGGGGGCCCTCACAGATACGCAGTATTTT.

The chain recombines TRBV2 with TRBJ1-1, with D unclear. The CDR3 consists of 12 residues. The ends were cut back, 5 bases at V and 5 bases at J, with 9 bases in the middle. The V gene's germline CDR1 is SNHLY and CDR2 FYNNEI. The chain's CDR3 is CASSFGLTEAFF. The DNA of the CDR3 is TGTGCCAGCAGTTTCGGACTGACTGAAGCTTTCTTT.

The CDR3 loop reads CASSPRTGEASEQYF. The CDR3 DNA reads as TGCGCCAGCAGCCCAAGGACAGGGGAAGCAAGCGAGCAGTACTTC. The genes are TRBV10-1 and TRBJ2-7; 9 bases match TRBD1. Unmatched junction bases numbered 12, after V lost 6 bases and J lost 6 bases. There are 15 residues in the CDR3. The germline CDR1 and CDR2 sequences are WNHNN and SYGVQD (reference sequence).

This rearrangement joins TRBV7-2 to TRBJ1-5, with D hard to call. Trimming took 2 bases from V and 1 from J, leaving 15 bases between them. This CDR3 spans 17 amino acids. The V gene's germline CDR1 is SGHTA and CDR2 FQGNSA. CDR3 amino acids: CASSLSGYSGSNQPQHF. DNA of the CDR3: TGTGCCAGCAGCTTAAGCGGATACTCAGGAAGCAATCAGCCCCAGCATTTT.

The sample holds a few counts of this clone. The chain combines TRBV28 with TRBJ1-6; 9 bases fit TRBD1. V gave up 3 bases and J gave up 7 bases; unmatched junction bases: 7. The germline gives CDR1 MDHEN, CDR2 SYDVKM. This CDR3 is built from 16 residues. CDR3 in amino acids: CASSFPRDRANSPLHF. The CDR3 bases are TGTGCCAGCAGTTTCCCCCGGGACAGGGCCAATTCACCCCTCCACTTT.

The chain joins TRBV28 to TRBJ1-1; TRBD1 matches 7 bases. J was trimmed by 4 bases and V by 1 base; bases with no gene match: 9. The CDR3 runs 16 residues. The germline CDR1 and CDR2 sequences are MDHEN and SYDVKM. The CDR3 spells CASSLLEGAVGTEAFF. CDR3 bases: TGTGCCAGCAGTTTATTGGAGGGGGCCGTGGGCACTGAAGCTTTCTTT.

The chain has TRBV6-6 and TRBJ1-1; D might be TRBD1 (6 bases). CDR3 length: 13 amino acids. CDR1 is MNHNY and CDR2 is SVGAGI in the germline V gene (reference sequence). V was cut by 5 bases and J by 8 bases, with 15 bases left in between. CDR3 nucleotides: TGTGCCAGCAGTGCTCCGGGGGGCGCGGAAGCTTTCTTT. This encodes CASSAPGGAEAFF.

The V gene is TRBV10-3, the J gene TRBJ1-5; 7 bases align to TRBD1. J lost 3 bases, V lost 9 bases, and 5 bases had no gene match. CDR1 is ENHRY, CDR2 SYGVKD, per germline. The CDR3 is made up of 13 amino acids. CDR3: CAIRTGLNQPQHF. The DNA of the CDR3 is TGTGCCATTAGGACAGGACTCAATCAGCCCCAGCATTTT.

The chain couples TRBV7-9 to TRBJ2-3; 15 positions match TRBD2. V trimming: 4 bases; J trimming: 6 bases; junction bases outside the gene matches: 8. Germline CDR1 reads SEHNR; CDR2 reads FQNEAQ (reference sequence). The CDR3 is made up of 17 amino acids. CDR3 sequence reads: CASSSWRTSGGEDTQYF. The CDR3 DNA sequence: TGTGCCAGCAGCTCCTGGCGGACTAGCGGGGGGGAGGATACGCAGTATTTT.

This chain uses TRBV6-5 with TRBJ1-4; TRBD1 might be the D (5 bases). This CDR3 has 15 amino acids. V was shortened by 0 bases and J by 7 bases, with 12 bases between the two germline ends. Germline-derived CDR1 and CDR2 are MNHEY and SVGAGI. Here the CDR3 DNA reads TGTGCCAGCAGTTACTCTTGGGGGGGGAGTGAAAAACTGTTTTTT. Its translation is CASSYSWGGSEKLFF.

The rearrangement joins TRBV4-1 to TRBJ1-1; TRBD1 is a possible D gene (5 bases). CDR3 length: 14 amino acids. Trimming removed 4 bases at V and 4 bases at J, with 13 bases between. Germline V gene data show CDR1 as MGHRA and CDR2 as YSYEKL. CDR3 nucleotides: TGCGCCAGCAGCCCCCGCCAGGGTTTCACTGAAGCTTTCTTT. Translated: CASSPRQGFTEAFF.

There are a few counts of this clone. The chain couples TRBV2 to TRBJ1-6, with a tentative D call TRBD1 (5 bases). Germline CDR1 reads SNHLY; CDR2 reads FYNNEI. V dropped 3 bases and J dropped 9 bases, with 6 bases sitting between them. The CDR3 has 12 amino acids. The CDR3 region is CASSEQGSPLHF. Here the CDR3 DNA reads TGTGCCAGCAGTGAGCAGGGTTCACCCCTCCACTTT.

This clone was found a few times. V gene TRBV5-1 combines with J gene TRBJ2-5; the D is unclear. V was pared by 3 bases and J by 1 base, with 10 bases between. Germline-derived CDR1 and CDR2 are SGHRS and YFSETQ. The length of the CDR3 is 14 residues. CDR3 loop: CASSSADGQETQYF. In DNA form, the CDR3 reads TGCGCCAGCAGCTCCGCAGATGGCCAAGAGACCCAGTACTTC. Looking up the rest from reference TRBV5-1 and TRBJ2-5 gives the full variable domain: KAGVTQTPRYLIKTRGQQVTLSCSPISGHRSVSWYQQTPGQGLQFLFEYFSETQRNKGNFPGRFSGRQFSNSRSEMNVSTLELGDSALYLCASSSADGQETQYFGPGTRLLVL.

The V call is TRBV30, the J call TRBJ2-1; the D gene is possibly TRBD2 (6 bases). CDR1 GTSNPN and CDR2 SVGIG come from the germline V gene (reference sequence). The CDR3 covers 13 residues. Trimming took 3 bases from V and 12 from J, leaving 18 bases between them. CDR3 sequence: CAWSAGLGVSQFF. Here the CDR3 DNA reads TGTGCCTGGAGCGCGGGACTTGGGGTGTCGCAGTTCTTC.

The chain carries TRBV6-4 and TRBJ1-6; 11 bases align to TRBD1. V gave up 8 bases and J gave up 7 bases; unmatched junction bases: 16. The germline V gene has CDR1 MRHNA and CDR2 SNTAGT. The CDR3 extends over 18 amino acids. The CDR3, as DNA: TGTGCCAGCCAAGAGGGGACAGGGGGTCTCGAAATCAATTCACCCCTCCACTTT. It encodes CASQEGTGGLEINSPLHF.

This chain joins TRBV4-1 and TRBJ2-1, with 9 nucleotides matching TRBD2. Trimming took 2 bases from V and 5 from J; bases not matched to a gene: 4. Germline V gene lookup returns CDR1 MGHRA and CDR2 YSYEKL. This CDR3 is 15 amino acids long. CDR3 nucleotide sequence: TGCGCCAGCAGCCAAAGCGGGGGGCCAGACAATGAGCAGTTCTTC. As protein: CASSQSGGPDNEQFF.

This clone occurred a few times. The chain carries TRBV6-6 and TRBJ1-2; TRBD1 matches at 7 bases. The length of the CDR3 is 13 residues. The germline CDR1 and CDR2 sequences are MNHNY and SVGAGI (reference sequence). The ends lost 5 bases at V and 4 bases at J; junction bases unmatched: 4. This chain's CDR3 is CASSPDRSYGYTF. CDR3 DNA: TGTGCCAGCAGTCCGGACAGGTCCTATGGCTACACCTTC.

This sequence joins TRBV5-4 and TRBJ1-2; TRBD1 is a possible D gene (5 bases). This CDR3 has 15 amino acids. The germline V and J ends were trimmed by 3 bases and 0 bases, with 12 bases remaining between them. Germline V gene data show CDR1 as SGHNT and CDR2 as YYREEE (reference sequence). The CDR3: CASSSRGGSNYGYTF. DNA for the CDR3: TGTGCCAGCAGCTCTAGGGGTGGTTCTAACTATGGCTACACCTTC.

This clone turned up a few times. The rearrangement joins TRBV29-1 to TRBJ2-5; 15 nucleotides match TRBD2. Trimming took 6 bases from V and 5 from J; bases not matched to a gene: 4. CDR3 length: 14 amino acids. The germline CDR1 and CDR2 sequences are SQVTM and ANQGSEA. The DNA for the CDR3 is TGCAGCGTCGGACTAGCGGGGGGGCGGGAGACCCAGTACTTC. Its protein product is CSVGLAGGRETQYF.

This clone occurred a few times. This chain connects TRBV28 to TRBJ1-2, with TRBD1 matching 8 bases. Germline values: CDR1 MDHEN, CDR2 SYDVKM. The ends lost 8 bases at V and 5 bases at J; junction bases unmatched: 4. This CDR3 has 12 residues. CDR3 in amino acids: CASQDRVYGYTF. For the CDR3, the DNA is TGTGCCAGCCAGGACAGGGTTTATGGCTACACCTTC.

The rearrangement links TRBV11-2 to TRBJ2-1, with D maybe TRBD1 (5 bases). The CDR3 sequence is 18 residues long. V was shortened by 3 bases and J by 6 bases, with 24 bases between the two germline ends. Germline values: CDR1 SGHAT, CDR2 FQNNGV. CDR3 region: CASSFTDMASLGVNEQFF. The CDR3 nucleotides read TGTGCCAGCAGCTTCACAGACATGGCCAGCCTAGGGGTCAATGAGCAGTTCTTC.

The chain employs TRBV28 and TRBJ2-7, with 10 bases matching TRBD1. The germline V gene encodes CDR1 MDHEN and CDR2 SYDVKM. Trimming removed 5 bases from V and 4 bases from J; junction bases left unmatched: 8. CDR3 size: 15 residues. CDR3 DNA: TGTGCCAGCAGTACCCCCGGGACAGGGGTATACGAGCAGTACTTC. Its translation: CASSTPGTGVYEQYF.

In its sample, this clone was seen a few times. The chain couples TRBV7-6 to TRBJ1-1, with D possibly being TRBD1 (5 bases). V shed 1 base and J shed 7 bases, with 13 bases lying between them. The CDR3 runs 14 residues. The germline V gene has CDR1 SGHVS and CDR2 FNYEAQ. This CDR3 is CASSLGKGASEAFF. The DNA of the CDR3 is TGTGCCAGCAGCTTAGGAAAAGGGGCGAGTGAAGCTTTCTTT. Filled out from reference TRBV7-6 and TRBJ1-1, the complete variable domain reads GAGVSQSPRYKVTKRGQDVALRCDPISGHVSLYWYRQALGQGPEFLTYFNYEAQQDKSGLPNDRFSAERPEGSISTLTIQRTEQRDSAMYRCASSLGKGASEAFFGQGTRLTVV.

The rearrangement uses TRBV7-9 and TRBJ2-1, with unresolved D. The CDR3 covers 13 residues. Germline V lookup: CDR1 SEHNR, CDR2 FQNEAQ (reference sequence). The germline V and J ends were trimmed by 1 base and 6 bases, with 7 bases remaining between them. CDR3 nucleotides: TGTGCCAGCAGCTTAGATCGTGTCAATGAGCAGTTCTTC. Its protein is CASSLDRVNEQFF.

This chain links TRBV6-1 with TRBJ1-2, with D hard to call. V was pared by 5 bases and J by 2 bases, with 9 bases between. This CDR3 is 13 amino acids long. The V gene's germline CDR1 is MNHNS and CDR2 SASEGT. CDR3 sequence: CASSRAGNYGYTF. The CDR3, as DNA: TGTGCCAGCAGTCGGGCGGGAAACTATGGCTACACCTTC.

The DNA of the CDR3 is TGTGCCAGCAGCTTAATGGACAGGGGGAGGAATTCACCCCTCCACTTT. It encodes CASSLMDRGRNSPLHF. This rearrangement joins TRBV7-3 to TRBJ1-6, with 10 bases identical to TRBD1. The trim removed 1 base at V and 7 bases at J, leaving 4 bases unmatched. CDR1 is SGHTA and CDR2 is FQGTGA in the germline V gene. CDR3 length equals 16 residues.

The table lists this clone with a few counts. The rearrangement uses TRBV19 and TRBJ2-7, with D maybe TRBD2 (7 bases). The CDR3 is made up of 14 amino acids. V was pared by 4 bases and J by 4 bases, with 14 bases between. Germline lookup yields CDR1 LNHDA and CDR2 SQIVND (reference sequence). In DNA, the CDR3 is TGTGCCAGTAGTAGGGGCGGGGGCTCATACGAGCAGTACTTC. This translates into CASSRGGGSYEQYF.

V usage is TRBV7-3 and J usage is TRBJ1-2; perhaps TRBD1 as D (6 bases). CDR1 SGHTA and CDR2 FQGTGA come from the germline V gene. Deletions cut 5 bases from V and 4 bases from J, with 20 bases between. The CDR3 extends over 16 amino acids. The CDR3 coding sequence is TGTGCCAGCAGCCCCCAGGGACACTCACTGGGCTATGGCTACACCTTC. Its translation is CASSPQGHSLGYGYTF. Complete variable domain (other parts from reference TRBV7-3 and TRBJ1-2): GAGVSQTPSNKVTEKGKYVELRCDPISGHTALYWYRQSLGQGPEFLIYFQGTGAADDSGLPNDRFFAVRPEGSVSTLKIQRTERGDSAVYLCASSPQGHSLGYGYTFGSGTRLTVV.

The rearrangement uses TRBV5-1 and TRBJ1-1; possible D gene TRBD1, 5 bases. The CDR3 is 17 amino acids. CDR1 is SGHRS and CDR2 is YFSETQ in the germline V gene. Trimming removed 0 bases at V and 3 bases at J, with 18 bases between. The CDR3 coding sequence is TGCGCCAGCAGCTTGGCCAGGGATTATGTTTACGACACTGAAGCTTTCTTT. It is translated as CASSLARDYVYDTEAFF.